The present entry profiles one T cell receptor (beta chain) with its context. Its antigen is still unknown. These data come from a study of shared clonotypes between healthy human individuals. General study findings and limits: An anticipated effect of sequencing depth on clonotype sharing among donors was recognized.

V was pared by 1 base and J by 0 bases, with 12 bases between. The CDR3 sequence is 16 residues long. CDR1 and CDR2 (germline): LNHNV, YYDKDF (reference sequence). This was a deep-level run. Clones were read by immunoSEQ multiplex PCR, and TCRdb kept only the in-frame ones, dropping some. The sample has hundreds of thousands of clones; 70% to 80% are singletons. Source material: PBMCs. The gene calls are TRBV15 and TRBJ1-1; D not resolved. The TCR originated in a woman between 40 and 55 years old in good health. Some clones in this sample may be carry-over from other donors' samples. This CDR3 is CATSRGPAGVNTEAFF. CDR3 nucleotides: TGTGCCACCAGCAGAGGGCCGGCGGGCGTGAACACTGAAGCTTTCTTT.